These 24 T cell receptor beta chains were sequenced from one sample in a study of technical replicates of blood from a handful of donors. The method was immunoSEQ multiplex PCR; TCRdb's version includes in-frame clones alone and lacks a portion of them. The sample contains 50,000 to 65,000 clones, over 85% of which appear only once. The sample was PBMCs. These receptors all stem from a human donor in good health. Some clones in this sample may be carry-over from other donors' samples.

The chain links TRBV7-2 to TRBJ2-3; 11 nucleotides line up with TRBD2. This CDR3 spans 18 amino acids. Germline V gene sequence: CDR1 SGHTA, CDR2 FQGNSA. Germline trimming cut 1 base from V and 2 bases from J; bases unmatched to any gene: 8. The DNA for the CDR3 is TGTGCCAGCAGCTTAGGACTAGCGGGATCAGGATACACAGATACGCAGTATTTT. Amino acid sequence: CASSLGLAGSGYTDTQYF.

The gene calls are TRBV7-9 and TRBJ1-1, with 10 bases identical to TRBD1. The germline CDR1 and CDR2 sequences are SEHNR and FQNEAQ (reference sequence). This CDR3 contains 13 residues. The ends lost 8 bases at V and 2 bases at J; junction bases unmatched: 2. Here the CDR3 reads CASRTGGNTEAFF. The CDR3 DNA sequence: TGTGCCAGCCGGACAGGGGGAAACACTGAAGCTTTCTTT.

The rearrangement joins TRBV9 to TRBJ2-5, with unresolved D. The CDR3 runs 14 residues. The germline CDR1 and CDR2 sequences are SGDLS and YYNGEE. V was pared by 3 bases and J by 0 bases, with 9 bases between. CDR3 in amino acids: CASSAAAYQETQYF. The DNA of the CDR3 is TGTGCCAGCAGCGCCGCGGCGTACCAAGAGACCCAGTACTTC.

This rearrangement joins TRBV27 to TRBJ1-1; D perhaps matches TRBD1 (6 bases). V was pared by 6 bases and J by 6 bases, with 20 bases between. The CDR3 has 15 amino acids. Germline V CDR1 and CDR2: MNHEY, SMNVEV (reference sequence). CDR3 region: CASSAYQTGTSEAFF. The CDR3 DNA is TGTGCCAGCAGCGCATACCAAACAGGGACATCTGAAGCTTTCTTT.

This chain uses TRBV19 with TRBJ2-7, with 8 bases that match TRBD1. J was trimmed by 7 bases and V by 3 bases; bases with no gene match: 14. CDR1 and CDR2 (germline): LNHDA, SQIVND (reference sequence). This CDR3 has 16 residues. CDR3 sequence reads: CASSMVSGQGAKEQYF. Here the CDR3 DNA reads TGTGCCAGTAGTATGGTTAGTGGCCAGGGGGCGAAAGAGCAGTACTTC.

This CDR3 is CASTLGQFHTDTQYF. DNA of the CDR3: TGTGCCAGCACCCTTGGACAGTTTCACACAGATACGCAGTATTTT. The V gene is TRBV7-9, the J gene TRBJ2-3; D perhaps matches TRBD1 (6 bases). The V and J ends lost 7 bases and 2 bases respectively, with 16 bases between them. The germline V gene has CDR1 SEHNR and CDR2 FQNEAQ (reference sequence). This CDR3 is 15 amino acids long.

The gene calls are TRBV7-2 and TRBJ2-7; TRBD2 is a possible D gene (5 bases). The CDR3 has 11 amino acids. V dropped 6 bases and J dropped 7 bases, with 10 bases sitting between them. From germline, CDR1 is SGHTA and CDR2 FQGNSA. The CDR3 spells CASSFRREQYF. CDR3 in DNA: TGTGCCAGCAGTTTTAGGAGGGAGCAGTACTTC.

J is TRBJ2-5 and V is TRBV7-6; TRBD1 matches at 7 bases. V gave up 5 bases and J gave up 4 bases; unmatched junction bases: 7. Germline values: CDR1 SGHVS, CDR2 FNYEAQ. The CDR3 runs to 14 residues. The CDR3 protein is CASSAGTALETQYF. CDR3 DNA sequence: TGTGCCAGCAGCGCCGGGACAGCTCTAGAGACCCAGTACTTC.

This clone was picked up a small number of times. The V and J genes are TRBV7-3 and TRBJ2-7, with TRBD1 matching over 9 bases. Germline-derived CDR1 and CDR2 are SGHTA and FQGTGA. The V and J ends lost 5 bases and 4 bases, in that order; junction bases with no gene match: 9. The CDR3 length is 15 residues. The CDR3 DNA reads TGTGCCAGCAGCCTCGGGGGGACAGGGTTTTACGAGCAGTACTTC. This sequence encodes CASSLGGTGFYEQYF.

This chain connects TRBV13 to TRBJ1-2; TRBD1 agrees at 9 bases. The CDR3 is 14 residues long. J lost 8 bases, V lost 8 bases, and 12 bases had no gene match. Germline V gives CDR1 PRHDT, CDR2 FYEKMQ (reference sequence). CDR3 region: CASGTTQGAGGYTF. As DNA, the CDR3 is TGTGCCAGCGGTACTACACAGGGGGCGGGGGGCTACACCTTC.

The chain couples TRBV19 to TRBJ1-5; 8 bases fit TRBD1. The CDR3 length is 16 residues. Per germline, CDR1 LNHDA and CDR2 SQIVND (reference sequence). J was trimmed by 4 bases and V by 1 base; bases with no gene match: 6. This chain's CDR3 is CASSIGSRQGNQPQHF. The CDR3 coding sequence is TGTGCCAGTAGTATAGGGTCCCGACAGGGGAATCAGCCCCAGCATTTT.

The chain is built from TRBV5-4 and TRBJ2-1; TRBD2 aligns across 9 bases. Per germline, CDR1 SGHNT and CDR2 YYREEE (reference sequence). After removal of 2 bases from V and 15 bases from J, the junction contained 15 bases not matched to a gene. CDR3 size: 15 residues. In nucleotides, the CDR3 is TGTGCCAGCAGCTTTGACGGGACTAGCCCCTTGGGGCTGTTCTTC. Its protein product is CASSFDGTSPLGLFF.

The chain couples TRBV5-1 to TRBJ2-5; 9 nucleotides line up with TRBD2. V was pared by 2 bases and J by 0 bases, with 2 bases of the junction left unmatched. The CDR3 loop spans 15 amino acids. The V gene's germline CDR1 is SGHRS and CDR2 YFSETQ. CDR3 DNA: TGCGCCAGCAGCTTAGCGGGAGGCTACCAAGAGACCCAGTACTTC. This codes for CASSLAGGYQETQYF.

The chain is built from TRBV4-2 and TRBJ2-1; D call uncertain. V was cut by 6 bases and J by 4 bases, with 16 bases left in between. The CDR3 runs to 15 residues. Germline V gives CDR1 LGHNA, CDR2 YNFKEQ. CDR3 protein: CASRESKAVYNEQFF. DNA for the CDR3: TGTGCCAGCAGAGAATCAAAGGCGGTTTACAATGAGCAGTTCTTC.

This chain joins TRBV5-1 and TRBJ2-1, with 9 bases identical to TRBD2. This CDR3 is built from 16 residues. CDR1 and CDR2 from the germline V gene are SGHRS and YFSETQ. V lost 3 bases to trimming and J lost 10 bases; unmatched junction nucleotides: 14. The CDR3 loop is CASSSAGGSGRGEQFF. The DNA for the CDR3 is TGCGCCAGCAGCTCTGCAGGGGGTAGCGGGAGAGGAGAGCAGTTCTTC.

The chain couples TRBV5-1 to TRBJ1-1; 9 bases fit TRBD1. This CDR3 spans 16 amino acids. V lost 4 bases and J lost 3; bases outside the gene matches: 10. The V gene's germline CDR1 is SGHRS and CDR2 YFSETQ. Here the CDR3 DNA reads TGCGCCAGCAGCGTTCCCCGGGACAGGGCGGACACTGAAGCTTTCTTT. It codes for CASSVPRDRADTEAFF. The variable domain in full, with the rest retrieved from reference TRBV5-1 and TRBJ1-1, is KAGVTQTPRYLIKTRGQQVTLSCSPISGHRSVSWYQQTPGQGLQFLFEYFSETQRNKGNFPGRFSGRQFSNSRSEMNVSTLELGDSALYLCASSVPRDRADTEAFFGQGTRLTVV.

V usage is TRBV4-3 and J usage is TRBJ2-3; D is possibly TRBD2 (6 bases). The CDR3 is 17 residues long. Germline CDR1 and CDR2: LGHNA and YSLEER. V lost 3 bases to trimming and J lost 5 bases, with 21 bases between them. The CDR3 region is CASSHDNPGSGRDTQYF. CDR3 bases: TGCGCCAGCAGCCACGACAACCCGGGTAGCGGTAGAGATACGCAGTATTTT.

This clone turned up a few times. J is TRBJ1-1 and V is TRBV4-1; D is perhaps TRBD1 (6 bases). Trimming shortened V by 4 bases and J by 8 bases, and 11 bases separated the two germline ends. Germline assignment: CDR1 MGHRA and CDR2 YSYEKL. The CDR3 length is 12 residues. The CDR3 DNA follows: TGCGCCAGCAGCCTCACCGACAGGGAAGCTTTCTTT. This sequence encodes CASSLTDREAFF.

This chain uses TRBV5-6 with TRBJ1-6, with D unresolved. Between the trimmed V and J ends, which lost 4 bases and 10 bases, there was a span of 21 bases. Germline V gene lookup returns CDR1 SGHDT and CDR2 YYEEEE. The CDR3 has 16 residues. As DNA, the CDR3 is TGTGCCAGCAGCCCGTTGGGAGGCTCAAGAGGATCACCCCTCCACTTT. It translates to CASSPLGGSRGSPLHF.

The CDR3 DNA reads TGTGCCAGCAGCTTAGGGACTACTAACACCGGGGAGCTGTTTTTT. Encoded protein: CASSLGTTNTGELFF. The chain links TRBV7-3 to TRBJ2-2, with TRBD2 identical over 7 bases. Trimming cost V 2 bases and J 2 bases; bases outside gene matches: 2. The CDR3 length is 15 residues. Germline-derived CDR1 and CDR2 are SGHTA and FQGTGA.

This clone was observed once. V and J are TRBV11-1 and TRBJ1-6; tentative D call: TRBD1 (5 bases). This CDR3 contains 16 residues. V shed 2 bases and J shed 7 bases, with 15 bases lying between them. The germline CDR1 and CDR2 sequences are SGHAT and FQDESV (reference sequence). The CDR3 is CASSLQGAAWNSPLHF. The CDR3 region has the DNA TGTGCCAGCAGCTTACAAGGGGCGGCTTGGAATTCACCCCTCCACTTT.

V is TRBV13 and J is TRBJ1-2; TRBD1 aligns across 10 bases. After removal of 5 bases from V and 8 bases from J, the junction contained 8 bases not matched to a gene. CDR1 and CDR2 from the germline V gene are PRHDT and FYEKMQ (reference sequence). The length of the CDR3 is 14 residues. The CDR3 sequence: CASSRDRGKQGYTF. In nucleotides, the CDR3 is TGTGCCAGCAGCCGGGACAGGGGTAAACAGGGCTACACCTTC.

The chain uses TRBV19 and TRBJ2-3, with 11 bases aligning to TRBD1. The ends lost 6 bases at V and 9 bases at J; junction bases unmatched: 17. The CDR3 has 17 amino acids. Germline CDR1 reads LNHDA; CDR2 reads SQIVND (reference sequence). This chain's CDR3 is CASRPGTGGLAGETQYF. As DNA, the CDR3 is TGTGCCAGTAGACCCGGGACAGGGGGGTTAGCGGGAGAGACGCAGTATTTT. Supplemented by reference TRBV19 and TRBJ2-3, the full variable domain reads DGGITQSPKYLFRKEGQNVTLSCEQNLNHDAMYWYRQDPGQGLRLIYYSQIVNDFQKGDIAEGYSVSREKKESFPLTVTSAQKNPTAFYLCASRPGTGGLAGETQYFGPGTRLTVL.

The V call is TRBV4-1, the J call TRBJ1-2; D possibly corresponds to TRBD1 (6 bases). The CDR3 is 15 residues long. Trimming shortened V by 5 bases and J by 0 bases, and 13 bases separated the two germline ends. Germline assignment: CDR1 MGHRA and CDR2 YSYEKL. CDR3 amino acids: CASSARQEPNYGYTF. CDR3 coding DNA: TGCGCCAGCAGCGCCCGACAGGAGCCTAACTATGGCTACACCTTC.